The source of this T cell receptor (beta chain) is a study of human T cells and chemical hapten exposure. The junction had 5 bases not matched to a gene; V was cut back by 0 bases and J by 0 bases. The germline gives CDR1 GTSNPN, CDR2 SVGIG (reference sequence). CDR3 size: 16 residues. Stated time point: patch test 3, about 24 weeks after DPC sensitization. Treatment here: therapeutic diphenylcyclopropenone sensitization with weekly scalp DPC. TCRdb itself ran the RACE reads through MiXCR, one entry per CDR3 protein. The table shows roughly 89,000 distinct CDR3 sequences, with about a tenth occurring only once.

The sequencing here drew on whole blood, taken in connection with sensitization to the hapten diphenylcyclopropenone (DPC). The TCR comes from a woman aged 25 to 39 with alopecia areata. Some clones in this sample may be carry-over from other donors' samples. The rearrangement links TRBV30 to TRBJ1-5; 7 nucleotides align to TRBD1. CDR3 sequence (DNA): TGTGCCTGGAGTGTAGGGGGCGCGTATAGCAATCAGCCCCAGCATTTT. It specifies CAWSVGGAYSNQPQHF.